This T cell receptor beta chain was sequenced during a study of vaccination and CD4 T cells after COVID-19. In the study overall: For each participant, vaccination comprised two doses of either the BNT162b2 or the mRNA-1273 vaccine.

As to treatment: approximately nine-day PBMC culture with coronavirus spike peptide pools or control peptides (ViraFEST assay). There are a few counts of this clonotype. Its antigen is unknown. The J segment lost 8 bases and the V segment lost 7 bases, leaving 8 bases of the junction unmatched. CDR3 length: 13 residues. The assay that was used to sequence DNA from cultured CD4+ T cells was the Oncomine TCR Beta short-read assay. TCRdb re-analysed the PCR reads in MiXCR, keeping a single row per CDR3 protein. The table lists around 15,000 distinct CDR3 sequences, 30% to 35% of them singletons. The chain links TRBV12-3 or TRBV12-4 to TRBJ1-2, with 9 bases matching TRBD1. The clonotype comes from a human donor with COVID-19. Sequencing was done on a sample of cultured CD4+ T cells from blood. The chain's CDR3 is CASNQDRGNGYTF. The DNA of the CDR3 is TGTGCCAGCAACCAGGACAGGGGAAACGGCTACACCTTC.